The source of this T cell receptor beta chain is a study of T cell repertoires in cytomegalovirus infection. In TCRdb, the reads were re-called with MiXCR into one record per CDR3 protein. The sample yields more than 150,000 distinct CDR3 sequences, roughly a fifth seen once. CDR3 length: 16 residues. CDR1 is MNHEY and CDR2 is SVGAGI in the germline V gene. The V gene end was trimmed by 5 bases and the J gene end by 0 bases; junction bases not matched to a gene: 8. At least ten counts were recorded for this clonotype. The chain carries TRBV6-5 and TRBJ2-3; 7 bases map to TRBD2. Sequenced: PBMCs. This clonotype was obtained from a human donor in good health (CMV status not recorded). Some clones in this sample may be carry-over from other donors' samples. CDR3 nucleotide sequence: TGTGCCAGCAGTCCCCTTGGAGCGGGGAGCACAGATACGCAGTATTTT. Amino acid sequence: CASSPLGAGSTDTQYF.